These 31 T cell receptor beta chains were all obtained from the same sample, sequenced in a study of blood T cell repertoires in COVID-19. Assay used: immunoSEQ multiplex PCR; TCRdb lists only in-frame clones, some missing. The sample consists of about 120,000 clones, 80% to 90% of them appearing once. What was sequenced was peripheral blood. The receptors come from a woman aged 50 to 60 with active or convalescent COVID-19.

This sequence joins TRBV5-1 and TRBJ2-7; no clear D gene. The germline gives CDR1 SGHRS, CDR2 YFSETQ. The CDR3 runs 12 residues. V gave up 1 base and J gave up 7 bases, with 9 bases separating them. The CDR3 loop is CASSLPGIEQYF. For the CDR3, the DNA is TGCGCCAGCAGCTTGCCAGGAATTGAGCAGTACTTC. Supplemented by reference TRBV5-1 and TRBJ2-7, the full variable domain reads KAGVTQTPRYLIKTRGQQVTLSCSPISGHRSVSWYQQTPGQGLQFLFEYFSETQRNKGNFPGRFSGRQFSNSRSEMNVSTLELGDSALYLCASSLPGIEQYFGPGTRLTVT.

This clone has more than one count but fewer than ten. The chain links TRBV11-2 to TRBJ2-1, with D perhaps matching TRBD1 (6 bases). CDR3 length equals 16 residues. V lost 0 bases, J lost 3 bases, and 12 bases lay in between. CDR1 and CDR2 from the germline V gene are SGHAT and FQNNGV. The CDR3 DNA is TGTGCCAGCAGCTTAGATCGGCAGGGGTTCTACAATGAGCAGTTCTTC. It specifies CASSLDRQGFYNEQFF.

This clone was observed once. The rearrangement links TRBV7-2 to TRBJ2-1, with D perhaps TRBD2 (5 bases). V dropped 2 bases and J dropped 9 bases, with 8 bases sitting between them. This CDR3 has 12 amino acids. Germline CDR1 is SGHTA and CDR2 is FQGNSA. The CDR3 DNA is TGTGCCAGCAGCTTAACTAGGACTGAGCAGTTCTTC. It yields the protein CASSLTRTEQFF.

This chain joins TRBV27 and TRBJ1-6; 7 nucleotides align to TRBD1. The CDR3 spans 14 residues. Trimming removed 5 bases from V and 8 bases from J; junction bases left unmatched: 6. Germline CDR1 reads MNHEY; CDR2 reads SMNVEV (reference sequence). The CDR3 bases are TGTGCCAGCAGTCCCCGGGACAGTTATTCACCCCTCCACTTT. This encodes CASSPRDSYSPLHF.

This chain joins TRBV7-2 and TRBJ2-7; 7 nucleotides align to TRBD2. Germline CDR1 SGHTA, CDR2 FQGNSA. This CDR3 has 15 amino acids. V gave up 5 bases and J gave up 4 bases; unmatched junction bases: 11. For the CDR3, the DNA is TGTGCCAGCAGCCCCGGCGGGGAGGGTTTTTACGAGCAGTACTTC. This sequence encodes CASSPGGEGFYEQYF.

The chain uses TRBV6-6 and TRBJ1-2; D uncertain. V lost 1 base to trimming and J lost 5 bases, with 11 bases between them. The CDR3 has 14 amino acids. Germline CDR1 reads MNHNY; CDR2 reads SVGAGI (reference sequence). The CDR3 protein is CASSYLGRWYGYTF. The CDR3 nucleotides read TGTGCCAGCAGTTACTTGGGCCGCTGGTATGGCTACACCTTC.

The chain is built from TRBV4-2 and TRBJ2-7, with D perhaps matching TRBD1 (6 bases). Germline V gene lookup returns CDR1 LGHNA and CDR2 YNFKEQ. Trimming removed 3 bases at V and 1 base at J, with 10 bases between. The CDR3 totals 14 residues. The CDR3 nucleotides are TGTGCCAGCAGCCATGACAGGTTATCCTACGAGCAGTACTTC. This gives the protein CASSHDRLSYEQYF.

The rearrangement links TRBV5-6 to TRBJ2-5; the match to TRBD1 covers 10 bases. The CDR3 spans 15 residues. V gave up 4 bases and J gave up 4 bases; unmatched junction bases: 7. Germline V lookup: CDR1 SGHDT, CDR2 YYEEEE. Here the CDR3 DNA reads TGTGCCAGCAGCCAAGACAGGGGGCAAGGAGAGACCCAGTACTTC. It encodes CASSQDRGQGETQYF. The full variable domain, rest sourced from reference TRBV5-6 and TRBJ2-5, is DAGVTQSPTHLIKTRGQQVTLRCSPKSGHDTVSWYQQALGQGPQFIFQYYEEEERQRGNFPDRFSGHQFPNYSSELNVNALLLGDSALYLCASSQDRGQGETQYFGPGTRLLVL.

The chain uses TRBV6-5 and TRBJ2-1; 12 positions match TRBD2. Germline V gene sequence: CDR1 MNHEY, CDR2 SVGAGI. CDR3 length equals 16 residues. The V segment lost 2 bases and the J segment 7 bases; nucleotides outside the gene matches: 6. Here the CDR3 DNA reads TGTGCCAGCAGTTACGGGACTAGCGGGCAAGGTAATGAGCAGTTCTTC. Translation gives CASSYGTSGQGNEQFF.

DNA of the CDR3: TGTGCCAGCAGTTTGGGGCAGACTTTATACAATGAGCAGTTCTTC. Amino acid sequence: CASSLGQTLYNEQFF. The rearrangement links TRBV27 to TRBJ2-1; D is possibly TRBD1 (5 bases). Trimming cost V 3 bases and J 4 bases, with 13 bases left between them. CDR3 size: 15 residues. CDR1 is MNHEY, CDR2 SMNVEV, per germline (reference sequence).

The genes are TRBV6-5 and TRBJ1-2, with 9 positions matching TRBD1. CDR3 size: 14 residues. CDR1 is MNHEY, CDR2 SVGAGI, per germline. Trimming at V came to 5 bases and at J to 5 bases, leaving 6 bases not matched to a gene. DNA for the CDR3: TGTGCCAGCAGTCAATCCGGGACAGGGTATGGCTACACCTTC. It is translated as CASSQSGTGYGYTF.

The rearrangement links TRBV27 to TRBJ1-4, with no clear D. Trimming took 8 bases from V and 0 from J, leaving 19 bases between them. The CDR3 has 17 amino acids. The germline V gene has CDR1 MNHEY and CDR2 SMNVEV (reference sequence). CDR3 sequence: CASAWSSGRSTNEKLFF. Written as DNA, the CDR3 is TGTGCCAGCGCCTGGTCCTCCGGCAGGTCAACTAATGAAAAACTGTTTTTT. The full variable domain, rest sourced from reference TRBV27 and TRBJ1-4, is EAQVTQNPRYLITVTGKKLTVTCSQNMNHEYMSWYRQDPGLGLRQIYYSMNVEVTDKGDVPEGYKVSRKEKRNFPLILESPSPNQTSLYFCASAWSSGRSTNEKLFFGSGTQLSVL.

V and J are TRBV2 and TRBJ2-7; no reliable D call. This CDR3 is 14 amino acids long. The germline CDR1 and CDR2 sequences are SNHLY and FYNNEI. Trimming took 6 bases from V and 2 from J, leaving 14 bases between them. The DNA for the CDR3 is TGTGCCAGCAGCGTCTACTCACCACCCTACGAGCAGTACTTC. It codes for CASSVYSPPYEQYF.

The chain has TRBV28 and TRBJ2-1; D perhaps matches TRBD1 (6 bases). V was shortened by 3 bases and J by 4 bases, with 10 bases between the two germline ends. Germline V gives CDR1 MDHEN, CDR2 SYDVKM. The CDR3 has 14 residues. The CDR3 sequence is CASSFGTQYNEQFF. DNA of the CDR3: TGTGCCAGCAGTTTCGGGACACAATACAATGAGCAGTTCTTC.

The chain has TRBV10-2 and TRBJ2-5, with D perhaps TRBD2 (6 bases). Trimming stripped 5 bases from V and 3 bases from J, with 10 bases between. Germline-derived CDR1 and CDR2 are WSHSY and SAAADI. The CDR3 is 13 residues long. In nucleotides, the CDR3 is TGCGCCAGCAGTATTAGCGGAAAAGAGACCCAGTACTTC. This encodes CASSISGKETQYF.

For this clone: The same CDR3 can be traced to other DNA sequences in this sample. This sequence joins TRBV6-5 and TRBJ2-7, with 7 bases fitting TRBD2. The CDR3 loop spans 14 amino acids. CDR1 and CDR2 from the germline V gene are MNHEY and SVGAGI. J gave up 0 bases and V 7 bases, and 6 bases lay outside the gene matches. CDR3 sequence: CASTPAGLSYEQYF. CDR3 nucleotides: TGTGCCAGCACACCAGCGGGACTCTCCTACGAGCAGTACTTC.

V and J are TRBV4-3 and TRBJ2-1; 10 nucleotides match TRBD1. This CDR3 spans 17 amino acids. Germline lookup yields CDR1 LGHNA and CDR2 YSLEER. V lost 0 bases to trimming and J lost 7 bases; unmatched junction nucleotides: 9. CDR3 DNA: TGCGCCAGCAGCCAAGATGGGGACAGGGGTTGGAGAAATGAGCAGTTCTTC. Amino acid sequence: CASSQDGDRGWRNEQFF.

The rearrangement links TRBV14 to TRBJ2-5; TRBD2 matches at 14 bases. The length of the CDR3 is 16 residues. Per the germline V gene, CDR1 is SGHDN and CDR2 is FVKESK. The V and J ends lost 4 bases and 4 bases, in that order; junction bases with no gene match: 5. The CDR3 DNA reads as TGTGCCAGCAGCCCGGGACTAGCGGGAGTTCGAGAGACCCAGTACTTC. Its translation: CASSPGLAGVRETQYF. Combining the CDR3 with reference TRBV14 and TRBJ2-5 gives the whole variable domain EAGVTQFPSHSVIEKGQTVTLRCDPISGHDNLYWYRRVMGKEIKFLLHFVKESKQDESGMPNNRFLAERTGGTYSTLKVQPAELEDSGVYFCASSPGLAGVRETQYFGPGTRLLVL.

The chain links TRBV19 to TRBJ1-5, with D tentatively TRBD1 (5 bases). The CDR3 totals 14 residues. V lost 10 bases, J lost 7 bases, and 20 bases lay in between. Germline V lookup: CDR1 LNHDA, CDR2 SQIVND (reference sequence). The DNA for the CDR3 is TGTGCCACTACATCGGCAGGGAAAGGCCAGCCCCAGCATTTT. This gives the protein CATTSAGKGQPQHF. Full variable domain (missing parts from reference TRBV19 and TRBJ1-5): DGGITQSPKYLFRKEGQNVTLSCEQNLNHDAMYWYRQDPGQGLRLIYYSQIVNDFQKGDIAEGYSVSREKKESFPLTVTSAQKNPTAFYLCATTSAGKGQPQHFGDGTRLSIL.

The chain employs TRBV10-3 and TRBJ2-1; 8 nucleotides align to TRBD2. V shed 3 bases, J shed 0 bases, and the junction held 4 bases outside the gene matches. Germline V gene lookup returns CDR1 ENHRY and CDR2 SYGVKD. The length of the CDR3 is 16 residues. The CDR3 nucleotides are TGTGCCATCAGTGAATCCAGCGGGAGCTCCTACAATGAGCAGTTCTTC. Translating gives CAISESSGSSYNEQFF.

The chain carries TRBV6-5 and TRBJ2-7; perhaps TRBD2 as D (7 bases). Looked up from germline, CDR1 is MNHEY and CDR2 is SVGAGI. The CDR3 runs to 15 residues. Trimming pared 0 bases from V and 2 bases from J, leaving 11 bases between. CDR3 loop: CASSYSRGGAYEQYF. The DNA of the CDR3 is TGTGCCAGCAGTTACTCAAGGGGGGGAGCCTACGAGCAGTACTTC.

The rearrangement joins TRBV4-1 to TRBJ2-7; TRBD2 might be the D (7 bases). CDR3 length: 17 amino acids. Trimming cost V 1 base and J 2 bases, with 18 bases left between them. Germline lookup yields CDR1 MGHRA and CDR2 YSYEKL. CDR3 DNA sequence: TGCGCCAGCAGCCAAGCCGCGAACAGCGGGACAACCTACGAGCAGTACTTC. Encoded protein: CASSQAANSGTTYEQYF.

This clone has just one count. This sequence joins TRBV27 and TRBJ1-4; D is unresolved. Trimming shortened V by 6 bases and J by 0 bases, and 8 bases separated the two germline ends. Germline CDR1 reads MNHEY; CDR2 reads SMNVEV (reference sequence). The CDR3 spans 14 residues. The CDR3 region is CASSLQPTNEKLFF. The CDR3 DNA is TGTGCCAGCAGCCTACAGCCAACTAATGAAAAACTGTTTTTT. Together with reference TRBV27 and TRBJ1-4, the CDR3 gives the full variable domain: EAQVTQNPRYLITVTGKKLTVTCSQNMNHEYMSWYRQDPGLGLRQIYYSMNVEVTDKGDVPEGYKVSRKEKRNFPLILESPSPNQTSLYFCASSLQPTNEKLFFGSGTQLSVL.

This clone was found once. V usage is TRBV4-1 and J usage is TRBJ2-7, with D perhaps TRBD2 (5 bases). The ends were cut back, 0 bases at V and 7 bases at J, with 19 bases in the middle. CDR1 is MGHRA, CDR2 YSYEKL, per germline. This CDR3 region has 16 residues. The CDR3 loop is CASSQDLHIVPGEQYF. The CDR3 DNA reads as TGCGCCAGCAGCCAAGATCTACACATCGTACCGGGGGAGCAGTACTTC.

The V and J genes are TRBV28 and TRBJ1-4; the match to TRBD1 covers 11 bases. CDR3 length equals 16 residues. Germline loops: CDR1 MDHEN, CDR2 SYDVKM. The V segment lost 7 bases and the J segment 8 bases; nucleotides outside the gene matches: 12. This chain's CDR3 is CASNPGQGAIGEKLFF. In nucleotides, the CDR3 is TGTGCCAGCAACCCCGGACAGGGGGCAATAGGAGAAAAACTGTTTTTT.

The chain uses TRBV27 and TRBJ2-2; 9 bases agree with TRBD2. The germline gives CDR1 MNHEY, CDR2 SMNVEV (reference sequence). V lost 5 bases to trimming and J lost 0 bases; unmatched junction nucleotides: 4. The CDR3 extends over 16 amino acids. The CDR3: CASSKRTSANTGELFF. The DNA of the CDR3 is TGTGCCAGCAGTAAACGGACTAGCGCGAACACCGGGGAGCTGTTTTTT.

The V call is TRBV4-2, the J call TRBJ2-3, with TRBD2 identical over 7 bases. The V gene's germline CDR1 is LGHNA and CDR2 YNFKEQ. The CDR3 consists of 14 residues. The J segment lost 5 bases and the V segment lost 6 bases, leaving 8 bases of the junction unmatched. In DNA, the CDR3 is TGTGCCAGCAGGAAGAGCGGGACCGGAGATACGCAGTATTTT. It encodes CASRKSGTGDTQYF.

This clone was recorded a few times. The chain is built from TRBV6-2 or TRBV6-3 and TRBJ2-1; 10 bases are a match to TRBD2. This CDR3 region has 15 residues. Germline V gives CDR1 MNHEY, CDR2 SVGEGT. With V trimmed by 6 bases and J by 7 bases, 9 bases remained unmatched. The CDR3 here is CASSPSGSQENEQFF. The DNA for the CDR3 is TGTGCCAGCAGCCCTAGCGGGAGTCAAGAAAATGAGCAGTTCTTC.

The rearrangement links TRBV3-1 (or the pseudogene TRBV3-2) to TRBJ1-3; no clear D. In germline, CDR1 is LGHDT, CDR2 YNNKEL (reference sequence). The CDR3 contains 15 residues. The V gene lost 6 bases and the J gene lost 0 bases, with 12 bases spanning the gap. The CDR3 nucleotides are TGTGCCAGCAGTTCCTTGACTTTCTCTGGAAACACCATATATTTT. Translated: CASSSLTFSGNTIYF.

This chain joins TRBV28 and TRBJ2-4; 14 bases agree with TRBD2. Trimming at V came to 6 bases and at J to 16 bases, leaving 5 bases not matched to a gene. From germline, CDR1 is MDHEN and CDR2 SYDVKM. CDR3 length equals 12 residues. This chain's CDR3 is CASRRGLAGVYF. The CDR3 coding sequence is TGTGCCAGCAGGAGGGGACTAGCGGGAGTCTACTTC.

The chain employs TRBV20-1 and TRBJ2-7; 8 nucleotides agree with TRBD2. The junction had 6 bases not matched to a gene; V was cut back by 3 bases and J by 2 bases. Germline V CDR1 and CDR2: DFQATT, SNEGSKA (reference sequence). CDR3 length: 14 amino acids. The DNA for the CDR3 is TGCAGTGCTAGTCGAGCGGGAGCGGCCTACGAGCAGTACTTC. Translated: CSASRAGAAYEQYF.